This T cell receptor beta chain comes out of a study of OX40 agonist ivuxolimab in advanced cancers. Study results and caveats: Averaging showed that CD8+ T cells had more expanded clones than CD4+ did.

A word on this clone: The antigen is unknown.

Assay used: immunoSEQ multiplex PCR; TCRdb lists only in-frame clones, some missing. The sample lists about 83,000 clones, about 81% occurring once. V was clipped by 4 bases and J by 5 bases; unmatched bases: 7. Per germline, CDR1 SGHRS and CDR2 YFSETQ. The CDR3 extends over 14 amino acids. The J gene is TRBJ2-5, the V gene TRBV5-1, with 8 positions matching TRBD1. The clonotype was recovered from an adult with an advanced solid tumor such as melanoma, head and neck, liver or kidney cancer. The sample in question was CD4+ or CD8+ T cells sorted from blood, obtained in a trial of the OX40 agonist ivuxolimab. CDR3 residues: CASSTGQGRETQYF. DNA for the CDR3: TGCGCCAGCAGCACCGGACAGGGTAGGGAGACCCAGTACTTC.